A single sample gave rise to the 22 T cell receptor beta chains below, sequenced in a study of cytomegalovirus exposure and HLA in healthy donors. In the PCR, 60 Vbeta and 13 Jbeta primers were used. Sequencing used immunoSEQ multiplex PCR; TCRdb keeps in-frame clones, though not all of them. Altogether approximately 120,000 clones are present, about 80% being singletons, with the ten largest covering about 3.5%. The specimen sequenced was PBMCs. All receptors come from a man aged 35-49 years in good health and CMV-seronegative.

V and J are TRBV4-3 and TRBJ2-5, with a possible D match to TRBD1 (6 bases). V was trimmed by 0 bases and J by 5 bases, leaving 16 bases between them. The CDR3 consists of 16 residues. CDR1 and CDR2 from the germline V gene are LGHNA and YSLEER. CDR3: CASSQEGQRPRETQYF. Here the CDR3 DNA reads TGCGCCAGCAGCCAAGAAGGACAGCGACCCAGGGAGACCCAGTACTTC.

This clone was counted only a few times. The V call is TRBV7-9, the J call TRBJ2-7, with 8 bases aligning to TRBD2. V was pared by 5 bases and J by 6 bases, with 3 bases of the junction left unmatched. Germline loops: CDR1 SEHNR, CDR2 FQNEAQ (reference sequence). The CDR3 runs 12 residues. The CDR3 protein is CASSLGGAEQYF. The CDR3 bases are TGTGCCAGCAGCCTCGGGGGGGCCGAGCAGTACTTC.

CDR3 nucleotide sequence: TGTGCCAGCAGCTTAAGCAGGGGGTATAGTGAGCAGTTCTTC. Its protein is CASSLSRGYSEQFF. The rearrangement links TRBV7-3 to TRBJ2-1; 7 nucleotides match TRBD1. The junction had 6 bases not matched to a gene; V was cut back by 1 base and J by 9 bases. The germline V gene encodes CDR1 SGHTA and CDR2 FQGTGA. The CDR3 covers 14 residues. The whole variable domain, remainder taken from reference TRBV7-3 and TRBJ2-1, is GAGVSQTPSNKVTEKGKYVELRCDPISGHTALYWYRQSLGQGPEFLIYFQGTGAADDSGLPNDRFFAVRPEGSVSTLKIQRTERGDSAVYLCASSLSRGYSEQFFGPGTRLTVL.

This clone has a handful of counts. The rearrangement links TRBV4-3 to TRBJ1-4; D remains unclear. CDR3 length: 17 amino acids. The germline gives CDR1 LGHNA, CDR2 YSLEER. V lost 0 bases, J lost 4 bases, and 15 bases lay in between. The CDR3 sequence is CASSQDFNLRINEKLFF. The DNA for the CDR3 is TGCGCCAGCAGCCAAGATTTTAACCTGAGAATTAATGAAAAACTGTTTTTT.

The chain recombines TRBV9 with TRBJ1-2; TRBD1 is a possible D gene (6 bases). The germline V gene encodes CDR1 SGDLS and CDR2 YYNGEE. Trimming took off 3 bases at V and 4 bases at J, with 16 bases between the two ends. The CDR3 totals 15 residues. The CDR3 protein is CASSGRGRASYGYTF. CDR3 nucleotides: TGTGCCAGCAGCGGGAGGGGGAGGGCCAGCTATGGCTACACCTTC. Full variable domain (remainder filled in from reference TRBV9 and TRBJ1-2): DSGVTQTPKHLITATGQRVTLRCSPRSGDLSVYWYQQSLDQGLQFLIQYYNGEERAKGNILERFSAQQFPDLHSELNLSSLELGDSALYFCASSGRGRASYGYTFGSGTRLTVV.

V gene TRBV4-1 combines with J gene TRBJ1-6; a weak D match, TRBD1 (6 bases). There are 16 residues in the CDR3. Per germline, CDR1 MGHRA and CDR2 YSYEKL. V was clipped by 4 bases and J by 9 bases, with 19 bases between them. CDR3: CASSPSPTGHSSPLHF. As DNA, the CDR3 is TGCGCCAGCAGCCCGTCCCCCACAGGGCACAGTTCACCCCTCCACTTT.

The chain has TRBV4-1 and TRBJ1-2, with D tentatively TRBD1 (6 bases). The germline CDR1 and CDR2 sequences are MGHRA and YSYEKL. The length of the CDR3 is 13 residues. The V gene lost 8 bases and the J gene lost 8 bases, with 18 bases spanning the gap. CDR3 sequence: CASRGQGPQGYTF. The CDR3 DNA reads TGCGCCAGCCGAGGGCAGGGGCCGCAGGGCTACACCTTC.

This chain links TRBV28 with TRBJ2-1, with D possibly being TRBD1 (5 bases). CDR1 MDHEN and CDR2 SYDVKM come from the germline V gene. The CDR3 runs 11 residues. V lost 2 bases to trimming and J lost 9 bases, with 5 bases between them. CDR3 region: CASSLQGEQFF. The CDR3 DNA is TGTGCCAGCAGTTTACAGGGTGAGCAGTTCTTC.

J is TRBJ1-2 and V is TRBV7-3; TRBD1 matches at 12 bases. The ends lost 5 bases at V and 2 bases at J; junction bases unmatched: 6. The CDR3 is 16 residues long. Germline V CDR1 and CDR2: SGHTA, FQGTGA. The CDR3 DNA reads TGTGCCAGCAGCATAGGGACAGGGGGCACGAACTATGGCTACACCTTC. Residues: CASSIGTGGTNYGYTF.

This clone was counted only a few times. The chain is built from TRBV28 and TRBJ1-4; D is perhaps TRBD1 (6 bases). Germline loops: CDR1 MDHEN, CDR2 SYDVKM. The CDR3 is 15 amino acids. Trimming took 6 bases from V and 7 from J, leaving 18 bases between them. CDR3 loop: CASSTPGGAGEKLFF. The CDR3 DNA sequence: TGTGCCAGCAGCACGCCGGGGGGCGCGGGTGAAAAACTGTTTTTT.

This clone was seen just once. This chain links TRBV18 with TRBJ2-5; a weak D match, TRBD1 (5 bases). This CDR3 has 15 amino acids. V was pared by 6 bases and J by 2 bases, with 16 bases between. In germline, CDR1 is KGHSH, CDR2 LQKENI. The CDR3 coding sequence is TGTGCCAGCTCGTCCCTACAGGTTACACAAGAGACCCAGTACTTC. It encodes CASSSLQVTQETQYF.

V gene TRBV19 combines with J gene TRBJ1-6, with TRBD1 matching 7 bases. In germline, CDR1 is LNHDA, CDR2 SQIVND (reference sequence). The ends lost 7 bases at V and 10 bases at J; junction bases unmatched: 10. The CDR3 sequence is 14 residues long. The CDR3 DNA is TGTGCCAGTACCTCCGGGACAGTTATGTCACCCCTCCACTTT. Residues: CASTSGTVMSPLHF. Filled out from reference TRBV19 and TRBJ1-6, the complete variable domain reads DGGITQSPKYLFRKEGQNVTLSCEQNLNHDAMYWYRQDPGQGLRLIYYSQIVNDFQKGDIAEGYSVSREKKESFPLTVTSAQKNPTAFYLCASTSGTVMSPLHFGNGTRLTVT.

Details on this clone: The junction does not match germline at one end; this may be a read error. V is TRBV7-9 and J is TRBJ2-7, with a possible D match to TRBD2 (5 bases). The germline V gene encodes CDR1 SEHNR and CDR2 FQNEAQ (reference sequence). The CDR3 sequence is 12 residues long. The CDR3 protein is CSSQLETSEQYF. DNA of the CDR3: TGTTCCAGCCAACTAGAGACCTCCGAGCAGTACTTC. Filled out from reference TRBV7-9 and TRBJ2-7, the complete variable domain reads DTGVSQNPRHKITKRGQNVTFRCDPISEHNRLYWYRQTLGQGPEFLTYFQNEAQLEKSRLLSDRFSAERPKGSFSTLEIQRTEQGDSAMYLCSSQLETSEQYFGPGTRLTVT.

J is TRBJ2-3 and V is TRBV30; TRBD2 matches at 7 bases. CDR1 is GTSNPN, CDR2 SVGIG, per germline (reference sequence). This CDR3 is 12 amino acids long. J lost 6 bases, V lost 3 bases, and 3 bases had no gene match. In DNA form, the CDR3 reads TGTGCCTGGAGGGGTAGCGGGGATACGCAGTATTTT. Amino acids: CAWRGSGDTQYF.

J is TRBJ1-2 and V is TRBV28, with TRBD1 matching over 8 bases. J gave up 6 bases and V 6 bases, and 3 bases lay outside the gene matches. The CDR3 is made up of 12 amino acids. Per the germline V gene, CDR1 is MDHEN and CDR2 is SYDVKM. Here the CDR3 reads CASSWTGNGYTF. CDR3 DNA: TGTGCCAGCAGCTGGACAGGGAATGGCTACACCTTC.

This clone was observed a single time. The genes are TRBV27 and TRBJ2-3; a weak D match, TRBD2 (6 bases). From germline, CDR1 is MNHEY and CDR2 SMNVEV (reference sequence). The V gene lost 4 bases and the J gene lost 0 bases, with 14 bases spanning the gap. The CDR3 sequence is 16 residues long. CDR3 sequence (DNA): TGTGCCAGCAGTTCCCAACTAGGGACTAGCACAGATACGCAGTATTTT. Amino acid sequence: CASSSQLGTSTDTQYF.

The chain couples TRBV9 to TRBJ2-1; 7 bases line up with TRBD1. The CDR3 extends over 15 amino acids. Germline V gene lookup returns CDR1 SGDLS and CDR2 YYNGEE. V lost 0 bases and J lost 1; bases outside the gene matches: 1. The CDR3 loop reads CASSVGQGSYNEQFF. DNA of the CDR3: TGTGCCAGCAGCGTAGGACAGGGTTCCTACAATGAGCAGTTCTTC.

V and J are TRBV7-3 and TRBJ1-1; a weak D match, TRBD1 (6 bases). Germline lookup yields CDR1 SGHTA and CDR2 FQGTGA. CDR3 size: 14 residues. The V end lost 5 bases, the J end lost 0 bases, and 10 bases lay between the germline ends. The CDR3 sequence: CASSQGHLNTEAFF. The CDR3 DNA reads TGTGCCAGCAGCCAGGGACACTTGAACACTGAAGCTTTCTTT.

This chain uses TRBV13 with TRBJ1-2; D gene unclear. V lost 3 bases, J lost 4 bases, and 9 bases lay in between. The CDR3 is 13 residues long. CDR1 and CDR2 (germline): PRHDT, FYEKMQ (reference sequence). The CDR3 here is CASSLGRSYGYTF. CDR3 DNA sequence: TGTGCCAGCAGCTTGGGTAGGAGCTATGGCTACACCTTC.

The CDR3 DNA reads TGTGCCAGCAGAGACCCGGGACAGTCCATTCCCCTCCACTTT. Encoded protein: CASRDPGQSIPLHF. The chain has TRBV27 and TRBJ1-6, with 7 bases identical to TRBD1. V shed 6 bases and J 13 bases; nucleotides not matched to a gene: 12. Germline values: CDR1 MNHEY, CDR2 SMNVEV (reference sequence). This CDR3 is built from 14 residues.

The genes are TRBV18 and TRBJ2-3; the match to TRBD1 covers 9 bases. Germline V gives CDR1 KGHSH, CDR2 LQKENI. The CDR3 has 13 amino acids. Trimming removed 4 bases from V and 7 bases from J; junction bases left unmatched: 3. The CDR3 spells CASSRQGVNTQYF. DNA of the CDR3: TGTGCCAGCTCACGACAGGGGGTTAATACGCAGTATTTT.

This chain joins TRBV27 and TRBJ1-1, with D possibly matching TRBD1 (6 bases). Per germline, CDR1 MNHEY and CDR2 SMNVEV (reference sequence). Trimming removed 5 bases from V and 1 base from J, with 17 bases in between. This CDR3 has 16 amino acids. CDR3 in amino acids: CASSPQGLWANTEAFF. The DNA of the CDR3 is TGTGCCAGCAGTCCGCAGGGGTTGTGGGCGAACACTGAAGCTTTCTTT.